These 26 T cell receptor beta chains came from one sample sequenced in a study of blood T cell repertoires in COVID-19. Here immunoSEQ multiplex PCR was the method, and the copy in TCRdb shows in-frame clones only, minus some. Of 150,000 to 160,000 clones listed, around 83% were seen once; the top ten hold around an eighth. Sequencing was done on a sample of peripheral blood. Every receptor here comes from a woman in her fifties or sixties with COVID-19, enrolled during active disease.

The chain carries TRBV11-2 and TRBJ2-1; TRBD2 matches 9 bases. Germline V gene sequence: CDR1 SGHAT, CDR2 FQNNGV. Germline trimming cut 5 bases from V and 0 bases from J; bases unmatched to any gene: 14. The CDR3 loop spans 19 amino acids. The CDR3 loop reads CASSPLPGTSSSSYNEQFF. The CDR3 nucleotides are TGTGCCAGCAGCCCCCTCCCCGGGACTAGCTCAAGCTCCTACAATGAGCAGTTCTTC.

The sample holds a few counts of this clone. The V call is TRBV7-3, the J call TRBJ2-1, with a tentative D call TRBD2 (5 bases). Trimming removed 2 bases from V and 0 bases from J, with 8 bases in between. The CDR3 runs to 15 residues. From germline, CDR1 is SGHTA and CDR2 FQGTGA. The CDR3 spells CASSLRAVSYNEQFF. The CDR3, as DNA: TGTGCCAGCAGCTTACGAGCGGTCTCCTACAATGAGCAGTTCTTC.

The chain employs TRBV5-8 and TRBJ1-1; D remains unclear. This CDR3 comprises 11 residues. V gave up 6 bases and J gave up 7 bases, with 10 bases separating them. Germline-derived CDR1 and CDR2 are SGHTS and YDEGEE. CDR3 region: CASKTRFEAFF. CDR3 DNA sequence: TGTGCCAGCAAAACCAGGTTTGAAGCTTTCTTT.

The CDR3 bases are TGTGCCAGCAGCGACCGGGTCCTCTCTGGAAACACCATATATTTT. Translated, it gives CASSDRVLSGNTIYF. The chain employs TRBV14 and TRBJ1-3, with D hard to call. V was shortened by 5 bases and J by 0 bases, with 11 bases between the two germline ends. CDR3 size: 15 residues. Germline V gene data show CDR1 as SGHDN and CDR2 as FVKESK.

This chain connects TRBV27 to TRBJ2-3; 7 nucleotides line up with TRBD1. With V trimmed by 6 bases and J by 2 bases, 8 bases remained unmatched. Germline assignment: CDR1 MNHEY and CDR2 SMNVEV (reference sequence). The CDR3 spans 15 residues. The CDR3 region is CASRGQSVLTDTQYF. The CDR3 DNA sequence: TGTGCCAGCAGGGGACAGTCCGTCCTCACAGATACGCAGTATTTT.

This chain connects TRBV7-8 to TRBJ1-2; 8 positions agree with TRBD1. The CDR3 is 14 residues long. Germline values: CDR1 SGHVS, CDR2 FQNEAQ. V lost 5 bases, J lost 1 base, and 3 bases stayed unmatched. CDR3 in amino acids: CASSRTGINYGYTF. The CDR3 coding sequence is TGTGCCAGCAGCCGGACAGGGATTAACTATGGCTACACCTTC.

For the CDR3, the DNA is TGCGCCAGCAGCTCGGGCGGGACCGCGAACACTGAAGCTTTCTTT. Amino acid sequence: CASSSGGTANTEAFF. J is TRBJ1-1 and V is TRBV5-1; possible D gene TRBD1, 5 bases. Germline V gene sequence: CDR1 SGHRS, CDR2 YFSETQ. Trimming removed 3 bases from V and 1 base from J, with 13 bases in between. The CDR3 has 15 residues.

The chain is built from TRBV19 and TRBJ1-1; the D is unclear. The CDR3 totals 16 residues. Trimming pared 5 bases from V and 2 bases from J, leaving 18 bases between. Germline assignment: CDR1 LNHDA and CDR2 SQIVND (reference sequence). The CDR3 loop reads CASSDVGGRRNTEAFF. As DNA, the CDR3 is TGTGCCAGTAGTGACGTGGGAGGCAGGCGAAACACTGAAGCTTTCTTT.

This clone occurred a few times. The CDR3 DNA follows: TGTGCCAGCAGCTCCGGACAGGCGAACACTGAAGCTTTCTTT. Translating gives CASSSGQANTEAFF. V gene TRBV7-3 combines with J gene TRBJ1-1; TRBD1 matches 7 bases. The J segment lost 1 base and the V segment lost 4 bases, leaving 3 bases of the junction unmatched. Germline V gene data show CDR1 as SGHTA and CDR2 as FQGTGA. The CDR3 length is 14 residues.

V gene TRBV7-6 combines with J gene TRBJ2-7; D might be TRBD2 (6 bases). The CDR3 consists of 16 residues. Per the germline V gene, CDR1 is SGHVS and CDR2 is FNYEAQ. Trimming cost V 5 bases and J 7 bases, with 24 bases left between them. DNA for the CDR3: TGTGCCAGCAGCCCGCCGGGGCTGCGGGATGCCTGGGAGCAGTACTTC. Translated, it gives CASSPPGLRDAWEQYF.

The rearrangement uses TRBV29-1 and TRBJ2-3, with 12 bases that match TRBD2. Germline V lookup: CDR1 SQVTM, CDR2 ANQGSEA. V lost 7 bases and J lost 6; bases outside the gene matches: 8. This CDR3 has 14 amino acids. The CDR3 DNA is TGCAGCGGACAGAGACTAGCGGGAGCTGATACGCAGTATTTT. Translation: CSGQRLAGADTQYF.

The V and J genes are TRBV11-2 and TRBJ1-5; a weak D match, TRBD1 (5 bases). V was trimmed by 0 bases and J by 2 bases, leaving 14 bases between them. Germline V gives CDR1 SGHAT, CDR2 FQNNGV. This CDR3 region has 17 residues. The CDR3 region has the DNA TGTGCCAGCAGCTTAGAGCCAGGGATATTTGGCAATCAGCCCCAGCATTTT. The encoded protein is CASSLEPGIFGNQPQHF.

V gene TRBV19 combines with J gene TRBJ1-2; a weak D match, TRBD1 (5 bases). Germline CDR1 is LNHDA and CDR2 is SQIVND (reference sequence). The CDR3 extends over 14 amino acids. V was trimmed by 6 bases and J by 1 base, leaving 12 bases between them. The CDR3 reads CASRFWRGNYGYTF. For the CDR3, the DNA is TGTGCCAGTAGATTCTGGAGGGGTAACTATGGCTACACCTTC.

The chain carries TRBV9 and TRBJ2-7; D not certain. The V gene's germline CDR1 is SGDLS and CDR2 YYNGEE. The ends were cut back, 0 bases at V and 3 bases at J, with 13 bases in the middle. This CDR3 has 15 residues. The CDR3 protein is CASSVGGGLVYEQYF. The CDR3 coding sequence is TGTGCCAGCAGCGTAGGAGGTGGGTTAGTCTACGAGCAGTACTTC.

The chain joins TRBV2 to TRBJ2-5, with a possible D match to TRBD1 (5 bases). With 6 bases removed from V and 2 bases from J, the gap between germline ends came to 13 bases. The CDR3 sequence is 14 residues long. Per germline, CDR1 SNHLY and CDR2 FYNNEI. The CDR3 reads CASSALTVQETQYF. The CDR3 region has the DNA TGTGCCAGCAGCGCCCTGACAGTACAAGAGACCCAGTACTTC. The full variable domain, in which reference TRBV2 and TRBJ2-5 provide the parts outside the CDR3, is EPEVTQTPSHQVTQMGQEVILRCVPISNHLYFYWYRQILGQKVEFLVSFYNNEISEKSEIFDDQFSVERPDGSNFTLKIRSTKLEDSAMYFCASSALTVQETQYFGPGTRLLVL.

For this clone: Other DNA sequences in the sample encode the same CDR3. The rearrangement joins TRBV27 to TRBJ1-1; TRBD1 matches 10 bases. The CDR3 length is 14 residues. V shed 6 bases, J shed 4 bases, and the junction held 5 bases outside the gene matches. Germline loops: CDR1 MNHEY, CDR2 SMNVEV (reference sequence). The CDR3 sequence: CASSRQGAITEAFF. The DNA for the CDR3 is TGTGCCAGCAGCCGACAGGGGGCGATCACTGAAGCTTTCTTT.

The V call is TRBV5-1, the J call TRBJ1-5, with 8 bases that match TRBD1. There are 14 residues in the CDR3. CDR1 SGHRS and CDR2 YFSETQ come from the germline V gene. V lost 4 bases, J lost 2 bases, and 2 bases stayed unmatched. For the CDR3, the DNA is TGCGCCAGCAGCCCGGGACAGGGCAATCAGCCCCAGCATTTT. Translated: CASSPGQGNQPQHF. Variable domain in full (rest from reference TRBV5-1 and TRBJ1-5): KAGVTQTPRYLIKTRGQQVTLSCSPISGHRSVSWYQQTPGQGLQFLFEYFSETQRNKGNFPGRFSGRQFSNSRSEMNVSTLELGDSALYLCASSPGQGNQPQHFGDGTRLSIL.

The genes are TRBV6-6 and TRBJ2-3; D not resolved. The CDR3 length is 13 residues. Germline V gives CDR1 MNHNY, CDR2 SVGAGI (reference sequence). V was pared by 3 bases and J by 5 bases, with 9 bases between. CDR3 region: CASSYLRGDTQYF. The CDR3 bases are TGTGCCAGCAGTTATCTACGCGGAGATACGCAGTATTTT.

The CDR3 sequence is CASSLDLRASGYTF. The CDR3 DNA is TGTGCCAGCAGCTTAGATCTCAGGGCGAGCGGCTACACCTTC. The V call is TRBV7-9, the J call TRBJ1-2, with D possibly TRBD1 on 5 matching bases. The CDR3 loop spans 14 amino acids. CDR1 and CDR2 (germline): SEHNR, FQNEAQ (reference sequence). Trimming stripped 1 base from V and 8 bases from J, with 14 bases between.

The genes are TRBV24-1 and TRBJ2-2; D gene uncertain. The V gene's germline CDR1 is KGHDR and CDR2 SFDVKD. Trimming pared 9 bases from V and 7 bases from J, leaving 2 bases between. The CDR3 is 9 amino acids. The CDR3 here is CATLGELFF. CDR3 DNA: TGTGCCACCCTCGGGGAGCTGTTTTTT.

This clone occurred once. The chain is built from TRBV6-6 and TRBJ1-3; D is uncertain. The CDR3 extends over 16 amino acids. Per germline, CDR1 MNHNY and CDR2 SVGAGI (reference sequence). V lost 6 bases, J lost 8 bases, and 23 bases lay in between. The CDR3 nucleotides read TGTGCCAGCAGATACGGAGACCCATTCCGGGGAGACACCATATATTTT. Its protein product is CASRYGDPFRGDTIYF.

V and J are TRBV4-2 and TRBJ2-4; D uncertain. CDR3 length: 13 residues. The germline V and J ends were trimmed by 0 bases and 4 bases, with 4 bases remaining between them. Germline V gives CDR1 LGHNA, CDR2 YNFKEQ. Written as DNA, the CDR3 is TGTGCCAGCAGCCAAGACAGAAAAAACATTCAGTACTTC. Its protein product is CASSQDRKNIQYF.

About this clone: Other nucleotide sequences from this sample produce the same CDR3. The chain employs TRBV9 and TRBJ1-1; the D gene is possibly TRBD1 (6 bases). The CDR3 loop spans 18 amino acids. Trimming removed 10 bases at V and 0 bases at J, with 28 bases between. Germline V CDR1 and CDR2: SGDLS, YYNGEE. CDR3 in amino acids: CARRVGGGQGLMNTEAFF. The DNA for the CDR3 is TGTGCCCGCCGCGTAGGGGGGGGCCAGGGGCTCATGAACACTGAAGCTTTCTTT.

Notes on this clone: A much bigger clone sits one base away, suggesting this may be a read error. The rearrangement links TRBV5-6 to TRBJ1-5; tentatively, D is TRBD1 (6 bases). CDR3 length: 13 residues. The V and J ends lost 2 bases and 4 bases respectively, with 7 bases between them. In germline, CDR1 is SGHDT, CDR2 YYEEEE. This CDR3 reads CASSFTGNQPQHF. The CDR3 region has the DNA TGTGCCAGCAGCTTTACAGGGAATCAGCCCCAGCATTTT.

The chain recombines TRBV7-3 with TRBJ2-6, with TRBD1 identical over 7 bases. V lost 0 bases, J lost 2 bases, and 7 bases stayed unmatched. The CDR3 sequence is 18 residues long. The germline V gene encodes CDR1 SGHTA and CDR2 FQGTGA. CDR3 nucleotides: TGTGCCAGCAGCTTAACGGGGACAGCTTTCCCTGGGGCCAACGTCCTGACTTTC. Translated: CASSLTGTAFPGANVLTF.

The rearrangement links TRBV29-1 to TRBJ1-1, with no clear D. The CDR3 extends over 13 amino acids. The V gene's germline CDR1 is SQVTM and CDR2 ANQGSEA. V lost 2 bases and J 3 bases, leaving 10 bases between the germline ends. The chain's CDR3 is CSVERRADTEAFF. The CDR3 region has the DNA TGCAGCGTTGAAAGGAGAGCGGACACTGAAGCTTTCTTT.